One sample yielded the 25 T cell receptor beta chains listed below, sequenced in a study of T cell clonality in common variable immunodeficiency. TCRdb's copy holds only in-frame clones and misses some; the assay was immunoSEQ multiplex PCR. This sample carries some 28,000 clones, none of them present only once. The sample was peripheral blood mononuclear cells. These receptors originate from a person aged 18-69 years in good health.

This clone has a handful of counts. The CDR3 end is not reached by the read, which stops 3 residues before it; the germline J gene fills it in. The chain recombines TRBV7-6 with TRBJ2-7, with 7 bases fitting TRBD1. Germline CDR1 is SGHVS and CDR2 is FNYEAQ. The CDR3 length is 14 residues. Trimming cost V 5 bases and J 2 bases; bases outside gene matches: 6. The CDR3 bases that were read are TGTGCCAGCAGCAAATGGGACAGAACCTACGAG. It yields the protein CASSKWDRTYE. The CDR3 reads in full as CASSKWDRTYEQYF.

This clone was found a few times. The read falls 3 residues short of the CDR3 end, and the missing part is taken from the germline J gene. The V gene is TRBV20-1, the J gene TRBJ1-5; maybe TRBD1 (5 bases). V lost 3 bases, J lost 8 bases, and 14 bases lay in between. This CDR3 is built from 13 residues. The V gene's germline CDR1 is DFQATT and CDR2 SNEGSKA (reference sequence). CDR3 in amino acids: CSASYLLGEPQHF. CDR3 DNA (partial): TGCAGTGCTAGTTACCTCCTAGGGGAGCCC.

At least ten counts were recorded for this clone. The DNA ends 3 residues before the CDR3 does, and the rest of the CDR3 is filled in from the germline J gene. This chain joins TRBV9 and TRBJ2-7; D could derive from TRBD1 or TRBD2 (6 bases each). With 0 bases removed from V and 3 bases from J, the gap between germline ends came to 13 bases. The CDR3 has 15 amino acids. Per the germline V gene, CDR1 is SGDLS and CDR2 is YYNGEE. The sequenced CDR3 bases are TGTGCCAGCAGCGTAGACCCAGGAGGGGGCTACGAG. It specifies CASSVDPGGGYE. The entire CDR3 protein is CASSVDPGGGYEQYF.

This clone was found many times. The read stops 3 residues short of the end of the CDR3; the missing end is completed from the germline J gene. This rearrangement joins TRBV7-9 to TRBJ1-1; 8 nucleotides line up with TRBD1. Trimming removed 1 base from V and 1 base from J; junction bases left unmatched: 2. CDR1 is SEHNR, CDR2 FQNEAQ, per germline (reference sequence). This CDR3 region has 15 residues. Incomplete CDR3 DNA: TGTGCCAGCAGCTTAGGACAGGGGTCGAACACTGAA. Amino acid sequence: CASSLGQGSNTE. The full CDR3 is CASSLGQGSNTEAFF.

This clone was picked up many times. The read ends 3 residues early relative to the CDR3; the germline J gene fills the gap. V and J are TRBV2 and TRBJ1-1, with 9 bases identical to TRBD1. The CDR3 consists of 14 residues. Trimming removed 6 bases from V and 4 bases from J; junction bases left unmatched: 6. Germline loops: CDR1 SNHLY, CDR2 FYNNEI. CDR3 bases read: TGTGCCAGCAGGGAGCCGACAGGGGGCACTGAA. This encodes CASREPTGGTE. In full, the CDR3 is CASREPTGGTEAFF. Looking up the rest from reference TRBV2 and TRBJ1-1 gives the full variable domain: EPEVTQTPSHQVTQMGQEVILRCVPISNHLYFYWYRQILGQKVEFLVSFYNNEISEKSEIFDDQFSVERPDGSNFTLKIRSTKLEDSAMYFCASREPTGGTEAFFGQGTRLTVV.

In its sample, this clone was seen many times. Read data end 3 residues before the CDR3 end; the end is taken from the germline J gene. This sequence joins TRBV29-1 and TRBJ2-3; D is ambiguous. The germline CDR1 and CDR2 sequences are SQVTM and ANQGSEA. V was trimmed by 8 bases and J by 2 bases, leaving 17 bases between them. This CDR3 region has 14 residues. The CDR3 sequence is CSSLGRQNTDTQYF. The part of the CDR3 DNA that was read is TGCAGCTCCCTAGGTCGGCAGAACACAGATACG.

This clone was recorded at least ten times. The read ends 3 residues shy of where the CDR3 ends; the end is completed using the germline J gene. The chain links TRBV5-4 to TRBJ1-1, with D possibly matching TRBD1 (5 bases). The V gene's germline CDR1 is SGHNT and CDR2 YYREEE (reference sequence). The CDR3 loop spans 16 amino acids. The V end lost 1 base, the J end lost 3 bases, and 16 bases lay between the germline ends. The CDR3: CASSLPGSRLYTEAFF. The CDR3 bases that were read are TGTGCCAGCAGCTTGCCAGGGAGTCGTTTGTACACTGAA.

This clone has at least ten counts. The read ends 3 residues before the CDR3 terminus; that terminus is restored from the germline J gene. V and J are TRBV20-1 and TRBJ2-5; D is uncertain. Per the germline V gene, CDR1 is DFQATT and CDR2 is SNEGSKA (reference sequence). Deletions cut 6 bases from V and 2 bases from J, with 22 bases between. CDR3 length equals 16 residues. The part of the CDR3 DNA that was read is TGCAGTGCACGTGCGGCCCTCCCGGAAACTCAAGAGACC. It translates to CSARAALPETQET. The whole CDR3 sequence is CSARAALPETQETQYF.

This clone was counted many times. The read comes to an end 3 residues before the CDR3 does, leaving the germline J gene to fill in the end. The chain recombines TRBV2 with TRBJ1-1, with unresolved D. CDR3 length: 14 residues. Germline CDR1 is SNHLY and CDR2 is FYNNEI. The V end was cut by 6 bases, the J end by 5 bases, with 16 bases between. The CDR3 loop reads CASRPDSKGTEAFF. The CDR3 DNA, read in part, is TGTGCCAGCAGGCCGGACTCGAAGGGAACTGAA.

This clone showed up many times. The read terminates 3 residues before the CDR3 end, so the remaining end is supplied by the germline J gene. This sequence joins TRBV19 and TRBJ2-3, with 10 bases matching TRBD1. This CDR3 has 15 residues. V was pared by 3 bases and J by 2 bases, with 2 bases of the junction left unmatched. Looked up from germline, CDR1 is LNHDA and CDR2 is SQIVND (reference sequence). Incomplete CDR3 DNA: TGTGCCAGTAGTATGACAGGGGGCCTCACAGATACG. Translating gives CASSMTGGLTDT. The whole CDR3 protein reads CASSMTGGLTDTQYF. Combining the CDR3 with reference TRBV19 and TRBJ2-3 gives the whole variable domain DGGITQSPKYLFRKEGQNVTLSCEQNLNHDAMYWYRQDPGQGLRLIYYSQIVNDFQKGDIAEGYSVSREKKESFPLTVTSAQKNPTAFYLCASSMTGGLTDTQYFGPGTRLTVL.

The table lists this clone with a few counts. CDR3: CASMIATWAGELFF. Partial CDR3 DNA: TGCGCCAGCATGATAGCCACCTGGGCCGGGGAG. The V call is TRBV5-1, the J call TRBJ2-2; D remains unclear. From the germline J gene comes the end of the CDR3, since the read stops 3 residues before it. This CDR3 spans 14 amino acids. Trimming shortened V by 6 bases and J by 6 bases, and 15 bases separated the two germline ends. CDR1 and CDR2 (germline): SGHRS, YFSETQ.

This clone was seen many times. The read ends 3 residues shy of where the CDR3 ends; the end is completed using the germline J gene. The chain joins TRBV5-1 to TRBJ2-7, with D perhaps matching TRBD1 (6 bases). Germline V CDR1 and CDR2: SGHRS, YFSETQ. V was clipped by 4 bases and J by 0 bases, with 11 bases between them. This CDR3 spans 14 amino acids. The sequenced part of the CDR3 DNA is TGCGCCAGCAGCCTACGGGACAACTCCTACGAG. Protein sequence: CASSLRDNSYE. The CDR3 in its entirety is CASSLRDNSYEQYF.

Only a few counts were recorded for this clone. The CDR3 is cut off 3 residues early in the read; its end comes from the germline J gene. This chain connects TRBV20-1 to TRBJ2-7, with 7 bases aligning to TRBD1. The CDR3 is 14 amino acids. Trimming took 4 bases from V and 0 from J; bases not matched to a gene: 6. CDR1 is DFQATT, CDR2 SNEGSKA, per germline (reference sequence). The covered CDR3 bases are TGCAGTGCTATTGGACAGGCTTCCTCCTACGAG. This gives the protein CSAIGQASSYE. The full-length CDR3 reads as CSAIGQASSYEQYF.

As concerns this clone: The read ends 3 residues early relative to the CDR3; the germline J gene fills the gap. The chain recombines TRBV29-1 with TRBJ2-7; D is uncertain. The V end lost 4 bases, the J end lost 5 bases, and 6 bases lay between the germline ends. Germline CDR1 is SQVTM and CDR2 is ANQGSEA. There are 10 residues in the CDR3. The CDR3 DNA, read in part, is TGCAGCGTTGTGGCGGACGAG. This sequence encodes CSVVADE. The CDR3 reads in full as CSVVADEQYF.

This clone was counted many times. The CDR3 end falls 3 residues outside the read, so it is completed with the germline J gene. V is TRBV6-4 and J is TRBJ2-7; possibly TRBD2 for D (6 bases). The V end lost 2 bases, the J end lost 6 bases, and 20 bases lay between the germline ends. The CDR3 sequence is 16 residues long. CDR1 is MRHNA and CDR2 is SNTAGT in the germline V gene. The DNA read from the CDR3 is TGTGCCAGCAGTGACGTTTTCCGGGGGAAGCTTGGCGAG. Its protein product is CASSDVFRGKLGE. Given in full, the CDR3 is CASSDVFRGKLGEQYF.

This clone has ten or more counts. The CDR3 bases that were read are TGTGCCAGTAGAGACAGGGGCGTCTATGGC. Its protein is CASRDRGVYG. The CDR3 in its entirety is CASRDRGVYGYTF. The V and J genes are TRBV19 and TRBJ1-2; 8 nucleotides align to TRBD1. The read terminates 3 residues ahead of where the CDR3 ends, so the germline J gene completes it. Trimming took 6 bases from V and 4 from J; bases not matched to a gene: 4. The CDR3 covers 13 residues. CDR1 and CDR2 (germline): LNHDA, SQIVND (reference sequence). Filled out from reference TRBV19 and TRBJ1-2, the complete variable domain reads DGGITQSPKYLFRKEGQNVTLSCEQNLNHDAMYWYRQDPGQGLRLIYYSQIVNDFQKGDIAEGYSVSREKKESFPLTVTSAQKNPTAFYLCASRDRGVYGYTFGSGTRLTVV.

With regard to this clone: The read ends 3 residues shy of where the CDR3 ends; the end is completed using the germline J gene. The V gene is TRBV7-9, the J gene TRBJ2-7; D may be TRBD1 (6 bases). The length of the CDR3 is 15 residues. V was cut by 7 bases and J by 2 bases, with 18 bases left in between. The V gene's germline CDR1 is SEHNR and CDR2 FQNEAQ (reference sequence). The CDR3 bases that were read are TGTGCCAGCATGAGCCTGGACAGTACGACCTACGAG. Encoded protein: CASMSLDSTTYE. The full CDR3 reads CASMSLDSTTYEQYF.

Ten or more counts support this clone. The read halts 3 residues ahead of the CDR3 end, with the missing end drawn from the germline J gene. The genes are TRBV11-2 and TRBJ2-3; D unclear. The germline V gene has CDR1 SGHAT and CDR2 FQNNGV. The CDR3 contains 12 residues. Deletions cut 5 bases from V and 6 bases from J, with 9 bases between. The sequenced part of the CDR3 DNA is TGTGCCAGCAGCCCCTGGCCCGATACG. It specifies CASSPWPDT. The CDR3 in full is CASSPWPDTQYF.

Only a few counts were recorded for this clone. The CDR3 goes on 3 residues after the read ends, and that part is filled in from the germline J gene. The gene calls are TRBV7-3 and TRBJ2-2; 8 bases line up with TRBD2. The CDR3 runs to 15 residues. Trimming removed 1 base from V and 5 bases from J; junction bases left unmatched: 3. Germline V gene lookup returns CDR1 SGHTA and CDR2 FQGTGA. This chain's CDR3 is CASSLNPSGTGELFF. Partial CDR3 DNA: TGTGCCAGCAGCTTAAATCCTAGCGGGACCGGGGAG.

A few counts support this clone. The read terminates 3 residues before the CDR3 end, so the remaining end is supplied by the germline J gene. The chain employs TRBV7-6 and TRBJ2-1; possibly TRBD1 for D (6 bases). CDR3 length equals 13 residues. The germline CDR1 and CDR2 sequences are SGHVS and FNYEAQ. Trimming took 2 bases from V and 8 from J, leaving 10 bases between them. Here the CDR3 reads CASSLRGMDEQFF. Incomplete CDR3 DNA: TGTGCCAGCAGCTTAAGGGGGATGGATGAG.

Ten or more counts support this clone. The read terminates 3 residues ahead of where the CDR3 ends, so the germline J gene completes it. V gene TRBV11-2 combines with J gene TRBJ1-2; TRBD1 aligns across 9 bases. The CDR3 totals 14 residues. The V gene end was trimmed by 5 bases and the J gene end by 7 bases; junction bases not matched to a gene: 8. Germline loops: CDR1 SGHAT, CDR2 FQNNGV. The covered CDR3 bases are TGTGCCAGCAGCGTCCTACAGGGGGCCTCTGGC. Encoded protein: CASSVLQGASG. The complete CDR3 sequence is CASSVLQGASGYTF. Using reference TRBV11-2 and TRBJ1-2 for the parts outside the CDR3, the full variable domain is EAGVAQSPRYKIIEKRQSVAFWCNPISGHATLYWYQQILGQGPKLLIQFQNNGVVDDSQLPKDRFSAERLKGVDSTLKIQPAKLEDSAVYLCASSVLQGASGYTFGSGTRLTVV.

This clone was recorded at least ten times. The CDR3 goes on 3 residues after the read ends, and that part is filled in from the germline J gene. The chain is built from TRBV18 and TRBJ2-2, with 8 positions matching TRBD2. The CDR3 is 16 residues long. Germline CDR1 is KGHSH and CDR2 is LQKENI. The trim removed 4 bases at V and 0 bases at J, leaving 4 bases unmatched. CDR3 amino acids: CASSLQAGANTGELFF. The covered CDR3 bases are TGTGCCAGCTCACTACAAGCGGGGGCGAACACCGGGGAG. Supplemented by reference TRBV18 and TRBJ2-2, the full variable domain reads NAGVMQNPRHLVRRRGQEARLRCSPMKGHSHVYWYRQLPEEGLKFMVYLQKENIIDESGMPKERFSAEFPKEGPSILRIQQVVRGDSAAYFCASSLQAGANTGELFFGEGSRLTVL.

This clone was seen many times. The CDR3 bases that were read are TGTGCCAGCCGGACAGACCGTACGAGCAATCAGCCC. Its protein is CASRTDRTSNQP. The CDR3 reads in full as CASRTDRTSNQPQHF. The rearrangement links TRBV19 to TRBJ1-5, with D possibly being TRBD1 (6 bases). The read falls 3 residues short of the CDR3 end, and the missing part is taken from the germline J gene. CDR3 length equals 15 residues. Germline V lookup: CDR1 LNHDA, CDR2 SQIVND (reference sequence). The V end was cut by 9 bases, the J end by 1 base, with 16 bases between.

At least ten counts were recorded for this clone. With the read ending 3 residues before the CDR3 end, the germline J gene is used to fill in that end. The chain recombines TRBV18 with TRBJ1-6; the D is unclear. The V end was cut by 2 bases, the J end by 7 bases, with 12 bases between. This CDR3 comprises 15 residues. CDR1 and CDR2 from the germline V gene are KGHSH and LQKENI. Incomplete CDR3 DNA: TGTGCCAGCTCACCAAGTACAGTATCGAATTCACCC. Amino acids: CASSPSTVSNSP. The full CDR3 sequence reads CASSPSTVSNSPLHF.

This clone was seen repeatedly, ten times or more. The read ends 3 residues early relative to the CDR3; the germline J gene fills the gap. The gene calls are TRBV5-1 and TRBJ1-1, with no clear D. The ends were cut back, 1 base at V and 2 bases at J, with 12 bases in the middle. Germline-derived CDR1 and CDR2 are SGHRS and YFSETQ. The CDR3 runs 15 residues. The CDR3 DNA, read in part, is TGCGCCAGCAGCTTGAGCGGCGAACCAAACACTGAA. This encodes CASSLSGEPNTE. The complete CDR3 reads CASSLSGEPNTEAFF.